This entry features one T cell receptor beta chain sequence. This entry comes from a study of T cell responses to AZD1222 COVID-19 vaccine. Second doses that came at about 4 or about 12 weeks were put together. Generated by immunoSEQ multiplex PCR, the TCRdb table keeps only in-frame clones and is missing some. The sample has around 150,000 clones; 90% are singletons. Specimen: peripheral blood, collected 28 days after the second AZD1222 dose. The source of this sequence is an adult who received the AZD1222 COVID-19 vaccine.

CDR3 residues: CASGDRGPSEAFF. The CDR3, as DNA: TGTGCCAGCGGGGACAGGGGGCCTTCTGAAGCTTTCTTT. The chain combines TRBV27 with TRBJ1-1, with 12 nucleotides matching TRBD1. This CDR3 comprises 13 residues. V trimming: 8 bases; J trimming: 6 bases; junction bases outside the gene matches: 4. Germline CDR1 MNHEY, CDR2 SMNVEV (reference sequence).